These 27 T cell receptor beta chains came from one sample sequenced in a study of cytomegalovirus exposure and HLA in healthy donors. Primers for the PCR totalled 60 Vbeta and 13 Jbeta. Sequenced by immunoSEQ multiplex PCR; TCRdb stores in-frame clones only, minus some. This table holds around 150,000 clones, roughly 85% found once. Sequencing used PBMCs. These receptors were obtained from a man in his fifties or sixties in good health and CMV-seropositive.

This sequence joins TRBV7-8 and TRBJ1-2, with D perhaps TRBD1 (6 bases). The CDR3 is 14 residues long. CDR1 SGHVS and CDR2 FQNEAQ come from the germline V gene. V was cut by 1 base and J by 7 bases, with 13 bases left in between. CDR3 in DNA: TGTGCCAGCAGCTTAGTACAGGGTGGGGGTGGCTACACCTTC. It encodes CASSLVQGGGGYTF.

The V gene is TRBV27, the J gene TRBJ1-2, with D perhaps matching TRBD1 (5 bases). The ends were cut back, 5 bases at V and 1 base at J, with 8 bases in the middle. The CDR3 sequence is 13 residues long. Germline CDR1 reads MNHEY; CDR2 reads SMNVEV (reference sequence). The CDR3 nucleotides read TGTGCCAGCAGTACGACAGTTAACTATGGCTACACCTTC. Protein sequence: CASSTTVNYGYTF.

The chain joins TRBV19 to TRBJ2-4; perhaps TRBD1 as D (6 bases). Trimming removed 8 bases from V and 5 bases from J, with 10 bases in between. The CDR3 totals 12 residues. Germline V gene data show CDR1 as LNHDA and CDR2 as SQIVND (reference sequence). The CDR3 region has the DNA TGTGCCAGTTCCCACAGGGAAAACATTCAGTACTTC. This gives the protein CASSHRENIQYF.

This clone was observed once. This rearrangement joins TRBV14 to TRBJ2-3; D remains ambiguous. The CDR3 has 13 residues. CDR1 and CDR2 from the germline V gene are SGHDN and FVKESK. Trimming removed 0 bases at V and 2 bases at J, with 3 bases between. Here the CDR3 DNA reads TGTGCCAGCAGCCAAGATTACACAGATACGCAGTATTTT. It encodes CASSQDYTDTQYF.

The rearrangement links TRBV18 to TRBJ2-7, with 8 bases identical to TRBD1. This CDR3 spans 14 amino acids. After removal of 9 bases from V and 0 bases from J, the junction contained 7 bases not matched to a gene. Germline values: CDR1 KGHSH, CDR2 LQKENI. The CDR3 DNA is TGTGCCAGTTCGAGGGACAGGAGCTCCTACGAGCAGTACGTC. As protein: CASSRDRSSYEQYV.

This clone was seen once. The V call is TRBV7-9, the J call TRBJ2-2; weak D call: TRBD2 (5 bases). CDR1 is SEHNR, CDR2 FQNEAQ, per germline (reference sequence). The V end lost 1 base, the J end lost 4 bases, and 13 bases lay between the germline ends. This CDR3 spans 16 amino acids. CDR3 region: CASSLDPSPVTGELFF. CDR3 nucleotides: TGTGCCAGCAGCTTAGATCCTAGCCCGGTCACCGGGGAGCTGTTTTTT.

V and J are TRBV27 and TRBJ1-6, with 11 bases that match TRBD1. Germline V lookup: CDR1 MNHEY, CDR2 SMNVEV (reference sequence). V trimming: 5 bases; J trimming: 7 bases; junction bases outside the gene matches: 4. The CDR3 loop spans 15 amino acids. The CDR3: CASSKGTGGNSPLHF. The DNA for the CDR3 is TGTGCCAGCAGTAAAGGGACAGGGGGGAATTCACCCCTCCACTTT.

This sequence joins TRBV5-6 and TRBJ2-7; D may be TRBD1 (6 bases). Per the germline V gene, CDR1 is SGHDT and CDR2 is YYEEEE. Deletions cut 2 bases from V and 1 base from J, with 7 bases between. The CDR3 is 13 amino acids. CDR3 residues: CASSFGQSYEQYF. The CDR3 DNA reads TGTGCCAGCAGCTTTGGACAGTCCTACGAGCAGTACTTC.

This clone was observed once. Other DNA sequences in this sample translate to the same CDR3. DNA for the CDR3: TGTGCCAGTAGTATCGGGACAGTGAACACTGAAGCTTTCTTT. This codes for CASSIGTVNTEAFF. This chain uses TRBV19 with TRBJ1-1, with 7 bases lining up with TRBD1. Germline V gives CDR1 LNHDA, CDR2 SQIVND (reference sequence). J lost 0 bases, V lost 3 bases, and 1 base had no gene match. The CDR3 loop spans 14 amino acids.

The CDR3: CASSLPGQGGEKLFF. CDR3 DNA sequence: TGCGCCAGCAGCTTGCCGGGACAGGGGGGTGAAAAACTGTTTTTT. This chain links TRBV5-1 with TRBJ1-4, with 11 positions matching TRBD1. Germline V gene lookup returns CDR1 SGHRS and CDR2 YFSETQ. The CDR3 contains 15 residues. With 1 base clipped from V and 7 bases from J, the junction kept 3 bases outside the gene matches.

This clone was counted at least ten times. This chain joins TRBV4-3 and TRBJ1-2; D might be TRBD1 (6 bases). The CDR3 is 15 residues long. Germline-derived CDR1 and CDR2 are LGHNA and YSLEER. V gave up 0 bases and J gave up 4 bases, with 12 bases separating them. CDR3 in amino acids: CASSQDSSRGYGYTF. The CDR3 coding sequence is TGCGCCAGCAGCCAAGATTCGTCCAGGGGCTATGGCTACACCTTC.

This chain uses TRBV10-2 with TRBJ1-5, with 7 bases matching TRBD1. The CDR3 covers 15 residues. V shed 6 bases, J shed 3 bases, and the junction held 8 bases outside the gene matches. The V gene's germline CDR1 is WSHSY and CDR2 SAAADI. The chain's CDR3 is CASRDRDLLNQPQHF. DNA for the CDR3: TGCGCCAGCAGAGACAGGGACCTCCTCAATCAGCCCCAGCATTTT.

The chain has TRBV6-1 and TRBJ1-4, with TRBD1 as a possible D gene (5 bases). The V end lost 1 base, the J end lost 10 bases, and 16 bases lay between the germline ends. The CDR3 totals 15 residues. Germline CDR1 reads MNHNS; CDR2 reads SASEGT. The CDR3 protein is CASSEGEGYWRKLFF. The CDR3 DNA is TGTGCCAGCAGTGAAGGGGAGGGGTATTGGCGAAAACTGTTTTTT.

The gene calls are TRBV6-5 and TRBJ2-7, with 8 bases identical to TRBD1. Germline V gene data show CDR1 as MNHEY and CDR2 as SVGAGI. The V and J ends lost 6 bases and 4 bases, in that order; junction bases with no gene match: 8. The CDR3 totals 14 residues. The CDR3 reads CASRIGQGHYEQYF. Written as DNA, the CDR3 is TGTGCCAGCAGGATAGGACAGGGTCATTACGAGCAGTACTTC.

This chain links TRBV7-2 with TRBJ1-6; possible D gene TRBD1, 5 bases. The germline V gene has CDR1 SGHTA and CDR2 FQGNSA. Trimming pared 1 base from V and 13 bases from J, leaving 17 bases between. The CDR3 extends over 15 amino acids. This CDR3 reads CASSLGGTNAGPLHF. DNA for the CDR3: TGTGCCAGCAGCTTAGGAGGGACCAACGCGGGGCCCCTCCACTTT.

This clone was counted a single time. The chain combines TRBV29-1 with TRBJ1-1, with a tentative D call TRBD1 (6 bases). The CDR3 runs 13 residues. Germline lookup yields CDR1 SQVTM and CDR2 ANQGSEA. Trimming shortened V by 3 bases and J by 1 base, and 9 bases separated the two germline ends. CDR3: CSVEAGANTEAFF. DNA for the CDR3: TGCAGCGTTGAGGCAGGGGCGAACACTGAAGCTTTCTTT. Full variable domain (remainder filled in from reference TRBV29-1 and TRBJ1-1): SAVISQKPSRDICQRGTSLTIQCQVDSQVTMMFWYRQQPGQSLTLIATANQGSEATYESGFVIDKFPISRPNLTFSTLTVSNMSPEDSSIYLCSVEAGANTEAFFGQGTRLTVV.

This clone was seen a handful of times. The rearrangement uses TRBV5-1 and TRBJ1-6, with D possibly being TRBD1 (6 bases). The CDR3 length is 14 residues. Germline V CDR1 and CDR2: SGHRS, YFSETQ. Trimming took off 5 bases at V and 7 bases at J, with 13 bases between the two ends. Here the CDR3 DNA reads TGCGCCAGCAGGACAGGAGCACCGAATTCACCCCTCCACTTT. Its protein is CASRTGAPNSPLHF.

V is TRBV18 and J is TRBJ1-6; D is possibly TRBD1 (5 bases). The CDR3 loop spans 16 amino acids. Germline V CDR1 and CDR2: KGHSH, LQKENI. V was pared by 8 bases and J by 4 bases, with 18 bases between. For the CDR3, the DNA is TGTGCCAGCCACTCGGGGGGAAAAGAGTATAATTCACCCCTCCACTTT. This codes for CASHSGGKEYNSPLHF.

The rearrangement joins TRBV28 to TRBJ1-2, with 12 positions matching TRBD1. The CDR3 is 14 residues long. Trimming removed 8 bases from V and 3 bases from J; junction bases left unmatched: 4. The germline V gene has CDR1 MDHEN and CDR2 SYDVKM. Written as DNA, the CDR3 is TGTGCCAGCTGGGGACAGGGGGCTTACTATGGCTACACCTTC. Its translation: CASWGQGAYYGYTF.

J is TRBJ2-2 and V is TRBV6-1, with a tentative D call TRBD2 (5 bases). The CDR3 is made up of 14 amino acids. Germline V gene lookup returns CDR1 MNHNS and CDR2 SASEGT. Deletions cut 4 bases from V and 2 bases from J, with 8 bases between. The CDR3 coding sequence is TGTGCCAGCAGTGCCCGGGGTAACACCGGGGAGCTGTTTTTT. It codes for CASSARGNTGELFF.

CDR3 sequence: CASSPGTHEKLFF. Here the CDR3 DNA reads TGTGCCAGCAGTCCCGGGACTCATGAAAAACTGTTTTTT. The rearrangement uses TRBV6-5 and TRBJ1-4, with a possible D match to TRBD1 (5 bases). The CDR3 runs to 13 residues. V was cut by 5 bases and J by 6 bases, with 10 bases left in between. CDR1 is MNHEY, CDR2 SVGAGI, per germline.

The rearrangement uses TRBV28 and TRBJ1-2; possible D gene TRBD1, 5 bases. The V gene's germline CDR1 is MDHEN and CDR2 SYDVKM. The CDR3 sequence is 11 residues long. V was pared by 2 bases and J by 7 bases, with 5 bases between. Here the CDR3 DNA reads TGTGCCAGCAGTTTAAGGGGTGGCTACACCTTC. Protein: CASSLRGGYTF.

This chain uses TRBV5-6 with TRBJ2-3; D is perhaps TRBD1 (8 bases). CDR1 is SGHDT, CDR2 YYEEEE, per germline. V dropped 4 bases and J dropped 2 bases, with 17 bases sitting between them. CDR3 size: 16 residues. CDR3 DNA: TGTGCCAGCAGCGAGTCACAGGGGGGGTACACAGATACGCAGTATTTT. Residues: CASSESQGGYTDTQYF.

The chain joins TRBV5-1 to TRBJ2-3; 16 nucleotides align to TRBD2. The ends lost 4 bases at V and 4 bases at J; junction bases unmatched: 6. The CDR3 length is 17 residues. The V gene's germline CDR1 is SGHRS and CDR2 YFSETQ. The CDR3 loop is CASSTGLAGGGSDTQYF. For the CDR3, the DNA is TGCGCCAGCAGCACGGGACTAGCGGGGGGGGGCTCAGATACGCAGTATTTT.

This clone turned up a few times. The rearrangement links TRBV2 to TRBJ2-5; no definite D call. V lost 2 bases and J lost 5, with 12 bases in between. The germline gives CDR1 SNHLY, CDR2 FYNNEI. This CDR3 has 14 amino acids. This chain's CDR3 is CASSEQSGSETQYF. The CDR3 DNA follows: TGTGCCAGCAGTGAACAGTCTGGTTCGGAGACCCAGTACTTC.

The CDR3 nucleotides read TGTGCCAGCAGCCAAGATGGGGACAGGTGGTTCTCTGGAAACACCATATATTTT. This gives the protein CASSQDGDRWFSGNTIYF. The chain joins TRBV4-2 to TRBJ1-3, with 8 bases matching TRBD1. CDR1 is LGHNA and CDR2 is YNFKEQ in the germline V gene. The CDR3 extends over 18 amino acids. J gave up 0 bases and V 0 bases, and 7 bases lay outside the gene matches.

V and J are TRBV5-6 and TRBJ2-1, with D tentatively TRBD1 (5 bases). Germline V gives CDR1 SGHDT, CDR2 YYEEEE. CDR3 length equals 13 residues. The V end lost 0 bases, the J end lost 10 bases, and 11 bases lay between the germline ends. The DNA of the CDR3 is TGTGCCAGCAGCTTGGAGGGGCGAGGAGAGCAGTTCTTC. This codes for CASSLEGRGEQFF.